This TCR beta chain was recorded in a study of shared T cell receptors in the human thymus. TCRdb's copy holds only in-frame clones and misses some; the assay was immunoSEQ multiplex PCR. The table lists roughly 710,000 clones, approximately 83% of them singletons. Between the trimmed V and J ends, which lost 3 bases and 6 bases, there was a span of 6 bases. This CDR3 has 11 residues. The germline CDR1 and CDR2 sequences are MDHEN and SYDVKM. These records were also assigned to another study, of human thymus T cells. That paper notes: V and J gene usage appeared biased in thymic and blood repertoires.

The genes are TRBV28 and TRBJ2-7; possible D gene TRBD2, 5 bases. The sequence derives from a girl under three years old with a congenital heart defect. Sequenced input: thymocytes. The chain's CDR3 is CASSFRGEQYF. The CDR3 coding sequence is TGTGCCAGCAGTTTTCGGGGCGAGCAGTACTTC.